The subject of this entry is one T cell receptor (beta chain). Its antigen is unknown. V gave up 1 base and J gave up 7 bases; unmatched junction bases: 9. This CDR3 spans 15 amino acids. The germline V gene encodes CDR1 SGHAT and CDR2 FQNNGV. The data belong to a study of blood T cells in healthy people across ages. Looking at the study overall: Every two T cells gave about one barcoded beta molecule via template switching. Broader study findings: Using unsorted PBMCs precluded a conclusive naive versus antigen-experienced comparison. Estimates of diversity drawn from one million T cells were considered underestimates.

A second about 6 to 11 cycle PCR used barcoded and J-beta primers. Samples each returned at least 2.5 million CDR3-containing paired-end reads. Each CDR3 protein gets one entry after TCRdb re-called the 5' RACE reads with MiXCR. In the table there are about 1.5 million distinct CDR3 sequences, about 45% of which are singletons. The genes are TRBV11-2 and TRBJ1-1; TRBD1 matches at 7 bases. This sequence originates from a woman aged 18 to 35 in good health. Sequencing was performed on blood. This CDR3 reads CASSLVQTRGGEAFF. CDR3 nucleotides: TGTGCCAGCAGCTTAGTTCAAACCAGGGGGGGTGAAGCTTTCTTT.